This T cell receptor beta chain was observed in a study of CD8 T cells in ankylosing spondylitis. General observations from the study: Certain motif variants had earlier appeared in reactive arthritis synovial fluid and blood. The study identified a TCR beta motif of under ten highly homologous variants that appeared characteristic of ankylosing spondylitis blood. In ankylosing spondylitis patients, matched synovial fluid reportedly showed significant enrichment of disease-linked clones.

This clonotype was counted at least ten times. Its antigen is not known. A quantitative 5'-RACE method, one with molecular barcodes, was used to make TCR beta libraries. TCRdb called the 5' RACE reads again in MiXCR, with one record for every CDR3 protein. The table records about 540,000 distinct CDR3 sequences, 10% to 15% of them present only once. Trimming left V 0 bases short and J 1 base short, with 11 bases between. Germline V gives CDR1 SGHRS, CDR2 YFSETQ. The CDR3 covers 16 residues. The sequenced material came from blood, either unsorted or a sorted T cell fraction (not recorded which). The chain carries TRBV5-1 and TRBJ2-1; a weak D match, TRBD2 (5 bases). This receptor was taken from a male donor with ankylosing spondylitis. The CDR3, as DNA: TGCGCCAGCAGCTTGGGGACTTCGCCTTCCTACAATGAGCAGTTCTTC. Translated, it gives CASSLGTSPSYNEQFF.